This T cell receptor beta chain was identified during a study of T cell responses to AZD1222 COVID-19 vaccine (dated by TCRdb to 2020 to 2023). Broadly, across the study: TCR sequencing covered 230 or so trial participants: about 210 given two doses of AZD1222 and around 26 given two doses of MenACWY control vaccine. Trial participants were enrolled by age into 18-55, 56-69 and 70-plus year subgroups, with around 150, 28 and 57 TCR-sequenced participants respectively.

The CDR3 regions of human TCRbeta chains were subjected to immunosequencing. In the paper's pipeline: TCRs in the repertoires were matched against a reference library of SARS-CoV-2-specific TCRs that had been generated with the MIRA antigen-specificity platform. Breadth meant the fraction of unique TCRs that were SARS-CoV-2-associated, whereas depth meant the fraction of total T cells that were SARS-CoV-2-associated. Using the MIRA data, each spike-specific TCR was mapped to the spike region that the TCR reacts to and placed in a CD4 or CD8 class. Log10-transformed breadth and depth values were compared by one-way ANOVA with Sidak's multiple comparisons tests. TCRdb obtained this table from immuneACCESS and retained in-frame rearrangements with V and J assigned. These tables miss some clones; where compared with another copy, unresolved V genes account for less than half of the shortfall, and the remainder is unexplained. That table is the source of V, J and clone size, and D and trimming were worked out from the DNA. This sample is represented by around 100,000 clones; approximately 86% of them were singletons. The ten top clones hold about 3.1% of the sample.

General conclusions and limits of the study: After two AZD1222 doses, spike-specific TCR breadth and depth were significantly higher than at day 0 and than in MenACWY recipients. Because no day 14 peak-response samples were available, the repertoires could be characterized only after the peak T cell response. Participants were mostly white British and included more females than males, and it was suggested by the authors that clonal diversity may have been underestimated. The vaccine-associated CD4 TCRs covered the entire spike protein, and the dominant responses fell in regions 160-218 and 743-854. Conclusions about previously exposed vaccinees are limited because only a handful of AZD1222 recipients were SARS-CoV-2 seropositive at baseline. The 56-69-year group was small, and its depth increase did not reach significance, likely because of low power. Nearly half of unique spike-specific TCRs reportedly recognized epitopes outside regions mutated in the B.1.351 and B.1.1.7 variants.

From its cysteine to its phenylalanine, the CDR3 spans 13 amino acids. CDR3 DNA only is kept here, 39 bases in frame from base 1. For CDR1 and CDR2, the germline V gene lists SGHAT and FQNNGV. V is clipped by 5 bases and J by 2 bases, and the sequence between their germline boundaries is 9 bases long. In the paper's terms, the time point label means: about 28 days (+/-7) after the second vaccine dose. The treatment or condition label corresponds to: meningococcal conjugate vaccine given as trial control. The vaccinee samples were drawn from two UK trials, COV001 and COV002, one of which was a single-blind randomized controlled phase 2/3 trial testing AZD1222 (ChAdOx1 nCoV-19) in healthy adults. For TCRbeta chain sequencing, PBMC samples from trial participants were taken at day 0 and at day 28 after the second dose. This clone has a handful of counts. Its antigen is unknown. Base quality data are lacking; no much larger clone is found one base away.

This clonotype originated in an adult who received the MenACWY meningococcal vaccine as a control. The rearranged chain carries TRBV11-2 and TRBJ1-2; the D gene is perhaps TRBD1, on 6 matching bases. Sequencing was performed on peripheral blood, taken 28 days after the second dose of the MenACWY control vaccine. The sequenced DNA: TGTGCCAGCAGCCCCGACAGGAACTATGGCTACACCTTC. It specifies CASSPDRNYGYTF.